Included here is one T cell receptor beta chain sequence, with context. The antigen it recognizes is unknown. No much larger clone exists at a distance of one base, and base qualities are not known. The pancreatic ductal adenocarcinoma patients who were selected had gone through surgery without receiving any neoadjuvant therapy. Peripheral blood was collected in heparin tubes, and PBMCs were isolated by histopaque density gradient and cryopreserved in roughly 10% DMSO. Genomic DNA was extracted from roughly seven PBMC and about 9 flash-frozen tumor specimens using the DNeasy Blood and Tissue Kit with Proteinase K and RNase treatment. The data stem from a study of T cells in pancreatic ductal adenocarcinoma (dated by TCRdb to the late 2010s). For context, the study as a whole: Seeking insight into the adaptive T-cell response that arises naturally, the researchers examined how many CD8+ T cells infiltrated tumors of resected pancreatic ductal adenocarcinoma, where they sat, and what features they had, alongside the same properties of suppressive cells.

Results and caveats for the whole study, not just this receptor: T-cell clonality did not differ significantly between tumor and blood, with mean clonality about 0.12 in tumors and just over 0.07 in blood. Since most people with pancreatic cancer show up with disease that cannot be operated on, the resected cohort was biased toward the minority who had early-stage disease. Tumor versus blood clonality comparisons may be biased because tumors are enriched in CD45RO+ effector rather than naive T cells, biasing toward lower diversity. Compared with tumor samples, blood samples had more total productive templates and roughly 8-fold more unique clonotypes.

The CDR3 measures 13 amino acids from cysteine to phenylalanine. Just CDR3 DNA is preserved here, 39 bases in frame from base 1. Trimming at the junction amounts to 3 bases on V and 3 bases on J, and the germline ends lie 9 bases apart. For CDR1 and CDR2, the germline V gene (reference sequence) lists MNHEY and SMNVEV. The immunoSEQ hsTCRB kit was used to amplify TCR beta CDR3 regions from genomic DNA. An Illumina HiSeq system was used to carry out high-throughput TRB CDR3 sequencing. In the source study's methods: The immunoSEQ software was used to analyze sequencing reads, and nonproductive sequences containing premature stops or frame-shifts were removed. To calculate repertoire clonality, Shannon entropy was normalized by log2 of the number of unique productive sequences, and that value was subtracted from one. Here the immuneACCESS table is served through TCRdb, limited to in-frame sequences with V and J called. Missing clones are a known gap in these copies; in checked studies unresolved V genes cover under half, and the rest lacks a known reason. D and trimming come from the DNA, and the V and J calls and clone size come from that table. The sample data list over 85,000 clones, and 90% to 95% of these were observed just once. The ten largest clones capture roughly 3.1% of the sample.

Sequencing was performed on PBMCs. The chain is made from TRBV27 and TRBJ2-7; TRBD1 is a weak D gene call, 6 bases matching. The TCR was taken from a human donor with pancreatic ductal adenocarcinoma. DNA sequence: TGTGCCAGCAGTTTCACACAGGGCTACGAGCAGTACTTC. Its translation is CASSFTQGYEQYF.